This entry is about one T cell receptor (beta chain). Its antigen is unidentified. This sample was taken from a study of CD8 T cells in ankylosing spondylitis. Overall study results and limits: Seemingly characteristic of ankylosing spondylitis blood was a TCR beta motif consisting of eight highly homologous variants. Matched synovial fluid from ankylosing spondylitis patients was reported to be enriched for disease-linked clones. Some motif variants had been reported before (in reactive arthritis synovial fluid and blood).

Each TCR beta library was made by quantitative 5'-RACE that incorporated molecular barcodes. TCRdb called the 5' RACE reads again in MiXCR, with one record for every CDR3 protein. The sample yields fewer than 550,000 distinct CDR3 sequences, less than 6% seen once. The sequencing sample was made of blood, either unsorted or a sorted T cell fraction (not recorded which). The receptor's source is a male donor with ankylosing spondylitis.

The CDR3 is CASTQPPGSAMNTEAFF. CDR3 coding DNA: TGTGCCAGCACCCAACCCCCTGGCAGCGCTATGAACACTGAAGCTTTCTTT. This sequence joins TRBV7-9 and TRBJ1-1; D is unclear. The germline V gene encodes CDR1 SEHNR and CDR2 FQNEAQ (reference sequence). Trimming shortened V by 7 bases and J by 0 bases, and 21 bases separated the two germline ends. The CDR3 consists of 17 residues.